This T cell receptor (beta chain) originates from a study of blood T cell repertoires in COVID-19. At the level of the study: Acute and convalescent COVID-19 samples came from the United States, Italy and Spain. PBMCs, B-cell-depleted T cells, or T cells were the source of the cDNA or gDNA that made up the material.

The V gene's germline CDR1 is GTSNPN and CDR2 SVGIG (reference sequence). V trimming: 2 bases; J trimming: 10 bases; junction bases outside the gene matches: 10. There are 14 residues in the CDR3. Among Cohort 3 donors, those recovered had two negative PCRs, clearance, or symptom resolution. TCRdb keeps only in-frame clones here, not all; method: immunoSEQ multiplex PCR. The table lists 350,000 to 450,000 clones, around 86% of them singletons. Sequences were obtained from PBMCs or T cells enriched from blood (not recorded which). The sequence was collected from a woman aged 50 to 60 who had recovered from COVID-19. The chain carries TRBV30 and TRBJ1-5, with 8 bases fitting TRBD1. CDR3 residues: CAWSSGGSSRPQHF. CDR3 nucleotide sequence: TGTGCCTGGAGTTCAGGGGGCTCTTCCAGACCCCAGCATTTT.